The 20 T cell receptor beta chains below come from one sample, sequenced in a study of identical twins. Each CDR3 protein gets one entry after TCRdb re-called the 5' RACE reads with MiXCR. Among 600,000 to 700,000 distinct CDR3 sequences listed, around 20% were seen once. These data were also reused for a study on T cells expressing NK-cell markers.

Sequenced: PBMCs. The source of these receptors is a woman younger than 35 in good health.

Here the CDR3 DNA reads TGTGCCAGCAATCCTGGGACAGGCGGTGAAGCTTTCTTT. Protein: CASNPGTGGEAFF. This chain joins TRBV12-3 or TRBV12-4 and TRBJ1-1; 8 bases fit TRBD1. V trimming: 7 bases; J trimming: 7 bases; junction bases outside the gene matches: 8. CDR3 length: 13 residues.

This clonotype was picked up one time. The chain couples TRBV7-9 to TRBJ1-5; 7 bases agree with TRBD1. The CDR3 contains 16 residues. CDR1 and CDR2 from the germline V gene are SEHNR and FQNEAQ (reference sequence). V was clipped by 3 bases and J by 7 bases; unmatched bases: 12. CDR3 sequence reads: CASSFSARQGPQPQHF. CDR3 sequence (DNA): TGTGCCAGCAGCTTTTCCGCCCGACAGGGACCCCAGCCCCAGCATTTT.

The sample holds many counts of this clonotype. V is TRBV10-3 and J is TRBJ1-4, with a possible D match to TRBD1 (5 bases). Trimming stripped 9 bases from V and 7 bases from J, with 12 bases between. The CDR3 has 12 amino acids. Germline loops: CDR1 ENHRY, CDR2 SYGVKD. CDR3 sequence: CAMSRGGEKLFF. The CDR3 bases are TGTGCCATGTCCCGGGGCGGTGAAAAACTGTTTTTT.

The CDR3 region has the DNA TGTGCCATCAGTGAAAGGACAAAGGGGGGGACACACAATGAGCAGTTCTTC. The encoded protein is CAISERTKGGTHNEQFF. The chain has TRBV10-3 and TRBJ2-1; D may be TRBD2 (7 bases). Germline V CDR1 and CDR2: ENHRY, SYGVKD. Trimming removed 3 bases at V and 5 bases at J, with 20 bases between. The CDR3 has 17 amino acids.

The V and J genes are TRBV5-1 and TRBJ2-7, with 8 bases identical to TRBD1. The V gene end was trimmed by 7 bases and the J gene end by 0 bases; junction bases not matched to a gene: 6. Germline V gene sequence: CDR1 SGHRS, CDR2 YFSETQ. This CDR3 has 14 residues. The DNA for the CDR3 is TGCGCCAGCCAGCAGGACAGGGACTCCTACGAGCAGTACTTC. Its protein is CASQQDRDSYEQYF.

The V and J genes are TRBV9 and TRBJ2-5; tentative D call: TRBD1 (6 bases). The CDR3 totals 13 residues. Trimming pared 0 bases from V and 5 bases from J, leaving 8 bases between. Per the germline V gene, CDR1 is SGDLS and CDR2 is YYNGEE. CDR3 sequence (DNA): TGTGCCAGCAGCGTAGGGGGGCACGAGACCCAGTACTTC. It specifies CASSVGGHETQYF.

J is TRBJ2-1 and V is TRBV24-1; 12 bases agree with TRBD2. This CDR3 region has 15 residues. The trim removed 4 bases at V and 3 bases at J, leaving 0 bases unmatched. The germline V gene encodes CDR1 KGHDR and CDR2 SFDVKD. The CDR3 here is CATSEGLAGYNEQFF. The CDR3, as DNA: TGTGCCACCAGTGAGGGACTAGCGGGCTACAATGAGCAGTTCTTC.

The V and J genes are TRBV12-3 or TRBV12-4 and TRBJ2-1, with D maybe TRBD2 (7 bases). V lost 3 bases and J lost 8, with 17 bases in between. The CDR3 has 15 residues. CDR3 bases: TGTGCCAGCAGTTTTAAAGGGGGGGCTCGGGATGAGCAGTTCTTC. It codes for CASSFKGGARDEQFF.

The V and J genes are TRBV20-1 and TRBJ2-3; D remains ambiguous. Trimming took off 5 bases at V and 5 bases at J, with 8 bases between the two ends. The CDR3 has 11 residues. The germline gives CDR1 DFQATT, CDR2 SNEGSKA (reference sequence). The CDR3 region has the DNA TGCAGTGCTGTACAACGAGATACGCAGTATTTT. As protein: CSAVQRDTQYF.

In its sample, this clonotype was seen many times. This sequence joins TRBV9 and TRBJ2-7; 9 bases fit TRBD1. Germline CDR1 and CDR2: SGDLS and YYNGEE. The V segment lost 5 bases and the J segment 6 bases; nucleotides outside the gene matches: 9. The CDR3 consists of 14 residues. DNA of the CDR3: TGTGCCAGCAGTACCACAGGGGGCTGGGGCGAGCAGTACTTC. Its translation: CASSTTGGWGEQYF.

The chain links TRBV20-1 to TRBJ2-5, with D possibly TRBD2 on 5 matching bases. The ends were cut back, 4 bases at V and 5 bases at J, with 11 bases in the middle. The CDR3 is 12 residues long. Per germline, CDR1 DFQATT and CDR2 SNEGSKA (reference sequence). As DNA, the CDR3 is TGCAGTGCTATTGCCCGCGGGGAGACCCAGTACTTC. The encoded protein is CSAIARGETQYF.

The genes are TRBV5-1 and TRBJ1-2; D unclear. CDR1 is SGHRS, CDR2 YFSETQ, per germline. The CDR3 spans 15 residues. V lost 0 bases to trimming and J lost 3 bases, with 12 bases between them. For the CDR3, the DNA is TGCGCCAGCAGCTTGGAACAAACCGGTGACTATGGCTACACCTTC. This sequence encodes CASSLEQTGDYGYTF.

Many counts were recorded for this clonotype. CDR3 nucleotide sequence: TGCAGTGCCAGGGACAGCCTCACAGATACGCAGTATTTT. This gives the protein CSARDSLTDTQYF. The chain employs TRBV20-1 and TRBJ2-3, with 7 bases identical to TRBD1. The CDR3 runs 13 residues. J was trimmed by 2 bases and V by 6 bases; bases with no gene match: 5. In germline, CDR1 is DFQATT, CDR2 SNEGSKA (reference sequence).

J is TRBJ2-1 and V is TRBV5-5; D is uncertain. CDR3 size: 15 residues. The germline gives CDR1 SGHKS, CDR2 YYEKEE (reference sequence). Trimming took off 4 bases at V and 3 bases at J, with 14 bases between the two ends. The CDR3 nucleotides read TGTGCCAGCAGCGCCATTGGAGAGGTCTACAATGAGCAGTTCTTC. Protein sequence: CASSAIGEVYNEQFF.

This clonotype was counted a few times. The genes are TRBV20-1 and TRBJ2-1; D gene uncertain. This CDR3 is 13 amino acids long. Germline assignment: CDR1 DFQATT and CDR2 SNEGSKA (reference sequence). Trimming took 1 base from V and 7 from J, leaving 11 bases between them. As DNA, the CDR3 is TGCAGTGCTAGAGTGACGAGGAAGAATGAGCAGTTCTTC. Translation: CSARVTRKNEQFF.

This clonotype has just a few counts. The V call is TRBV12-3 or TRBV12-4, the J call TRBJ2-1; 9 nucleotides match TRBD2. There are 15 residues in the CDR3. V shed 6 bases and J 6 bases; nucleotides not matched to a gene: 9. The CDR3 DNA is TGTGCCAGCAGCATTCTAGCGGGGACTTTCAATGAGCAGTTCTTC. Protein sequence: CASSILAGTFNEQFF.

This clonotype showed up just a few times. A junction end diverges from the germline sequence, so it may reflect a read error. This chain joins TRBV12-3 or TRBV12-4 and TRBJ2-3, with 8 bases that match TRBD2. The CDR3 totals 10 residues. The CDR3 nucleotides are TGTGCCAGCAGGGGACTAGTTTGGGATTTT. It translates to CASRGLVWDF.

V usage is TRBV20-1 and J usage is TRBJ2-7; D gene unclear. This CDR3 is built from 11 residues. Between the trimmed V and J ends, which lost 6 bases and 4 bases, there was a span of 10 bases. In germline, CDR1 is DFQATT, CDR2 SNEGSKA (reference sequence). CDR3 region: CSAKIEYEQYF. In DNA, the CDR3 is TGCAGTGCCAAGATAGAGTACGAGCAGTACTTC.

This clonotype was observed a single time. The chain combines TRBV11-1 with TRBJ2-1; 10 nucleotides align to TRBD2. V was clipped by 5 bases and J by 5 bases; unmatched bases: 6. CDR1 and CDR2 from the germline V gene are SGHAT and FQDESV (reference sequence). This CDR3 comprises 15 residues. The CDR3 is CASSRLAGVNNEQFF. CDR3 nucleotides: TGTGCCAGCAGCCGTCTAGCGGGGGTCAACAATGAGCAGTTCTTC.

This rearrangement joins TRBV7-9 to TRBJ2-5; 7 bases map to TRBD2. The CDR3 has 15 amino acids. Trimming removed 8 bases from V and 3 bases from J; junction bases left unmatched: 12. Germline V CDR1 and CDR2: SEHNR, FQNEAQ (reference sequence). The CDR3 nucleotides are TGTGCCAGCTACTCTTCCGGGACTACCAAAGAGACCCAGTACTTC. This codes for CASYSSGTTKETQYF.